Each of the 11 T cell receptor beta chains below was sequenced from the same sample in a study of T-cell reconstitution after alpha-beta-depleted transplantation in children. The authors prepared the TCRbeta library with unique molecular identifiers. Via MiXCR, TCRdb re-called the PCR reads, giving one row per CDR3 protein. The repertoire consists of about 830,000 distinct CDR3 sequences, with roughly 15% occurring once and the leading ten covering 5%. The sequenced sample was PBMCs, mostly from graft donor cells, obtained 360 days after TCRalphabeta/CD19-depleted stem cell transplant. These receptors were taken from a male patient younger than 18 who had a stem cell transplant for acute lymphoblastic leukemia, so the T cells may come from the graft donor.

The V call is TRBV3-1, the J call TRBJ1-6; D may be TRBD1 (6 bases). Germline V gives CDR1 LGHDT, CDR2 YNNKEL (reference sequence). The CDR3 has 17 amino acids. Trimming shortened V by 4 bases and J by 9 bases, and 22 bases separated the two germline ends. In DNA, the CDR3 is TGTGCCAGCAGCCCGAGGGGGGGGGAAAAAGAGAGTTCACCCCTCCACTTT. This codes for CASSPRGGEKESSPLHF. The whole variable domain, remainder taken from reference TRBV3-1 and TRBJ1-6, is DTAVSQTPKYLVTQMGNDKSIKCEQNLGHDTMYWYKQDSKKFLKIMFSYNNKELIINETVPNRFSPKSPDKAHLNLHINSLELGDSAVYFCASSPRGGEKESSPLHFGNGTRLTVT.

A few counts support this clonotype. The chain carries TRBV14 and TRBJ1-1; D unclear. The V and J ends lost 1 base and 6 bases respectively, with 6 bases between them. Germline lookup yields CDR1 SGHDN and CDR2 FVKESK. The CDR3 is 12 amino acids. CDR3 bases: TGTGCCAGCAGCCAAGGATCCCCTGAAGCTTTCTTT. Translation gives CASSQGSPEAFF.

This chain joins TRBV5-1 and TRBJ2-3, with unresolved D. The CDR3 spans 17 residues. Germline V gives CDR1 SGHRS, CDR2 YFSETQ. Trimming cost V 0 bases and J 2 bases, with 16 bases left between them. CDR3 amino acids: CASSLASPLYFTDTQYF. DNA of the CDR3: TGCGCCAGCAGCTTGGCATCACCCCTTTACTTCACAGATACGCAGTATTTT.

V is TRBV24-1 and J is TRBJ1-5; the D gene is possibly TRBD1 (5 bases). The CDR3 contains 14 residues. Germline CDR1 is KGHDR and CDR2 is SFDVKD. V dropped 0 bases and J dropped 16 bases, with 18 bases sitting between them. CDR3 region: CATSDLGRGPKKHF. For the CDR3, the DNA is TGTGCCACCAGTGATTTGGGCCGGGGCCCAAAGAAACATTTT.

V is TRBV14 and J is TRBJ2-7; TRBD1 is a possible D gene (5 bases). The ends were cut back, 1 base at V and 0 bases at J, with 7 bases in the middle. This CDR3 is 14 amino acids long. CDR1 SGHDN and CDR2 FVKESK come from the germline V gene. CDR3 amino acids: CASSQGRASYEQYF. The CDR3 DNA reads as TGTGCCAGCAGCCAAGGCAGGGCCTCCTACGAGCAGTACTTC.

The chain recombines TRBV4-1 with TRBJ2-7; 10 bases fit TRBD1. The CDR3 sequence is 15 residues long. The J segment lost 4 bases and the V segment lost 1 base, leaving 4 bases of the junction unmatched. Germline lookup yields CDR1 MGHRA and CDR2 YSYEKL. For the CDR3, the DNA is TGCGCCAGCAGCCAAGGGGGACAGGGGCGGTACGAGCAGTACTTC. Residues: CASSQGGQGRYEQYF.

This clonotype appeared many times. The rearrangement joins TRBV4-2 to TRBJ2-5, with D perhaps matching TRBD2 (6 bases). With 7 bases removed from V and 5 bases from J, the gap between germline ends came to 20 bases. There are 15 residues in the CDR3. In germline, CDR1 is LGHNA, CDR2 YNFKEQ. The CDR3: CASTVGGSRRETQYF. The CDR3 bases are TGTGCCAGCACCGTTGGAGGGAGCCGCAGGGAGACCCAGTACTTC.

The rearrangement joins TRBV18 to TRBJ2-3; D remains unclear. The length of the CDR3 is 13 residues. Trimming cost V 3 bases and J 5 bases, with 9 bases left between them. Germline CDR1 is KGHSH and CDR2 is LQKENI. The CDR3 region is CASSPSQLDTQYF. CDR3 nucleotides: TGTGCCAGCTCACCGAGTCAGCTAGATACGCAGTATTTT.

This sequence joins TRBV18 and TRBJ1-1; no clear D. V shed 0 bases and J shed 6 bases, with 11 bases lying between them. The CDR3 consists of 14 residues. From germline, CDR1 is KGHSH and CDR2 LQKENI. As DNA, the CDR3 is TGTGCCAGCTCACCACCGGAAACACGGCCTGAAGCTTTCTTT. It encodes CASSPPETRPEAFF.

This clonotype was seen only a few times. V gene TRBV3-1 combines with J gene TRBJ2-1, with D perhaps TRBD2 (6 bases). Germline V lookup: CDR1 LGHDT, CDR2 YNNKEL (reference sequence). V dropped 0 bases and J dropped 8 bases, with 14 bases sitting between them. The CDR3 covers 15 residues. The CDR3: CASSQEEGLWDEQFF. In nucleotides, the CDR3 is TGTGCCAGCAGCCAAGAGGAGGGCCTCTGGGATGAGCAGTTCTTC.

This clonotype was recorded a few times. This chain joins TRBV18 and TRBJ2-7; no firm D call. Germline CDR1 reads KGHSH; CDR2 reads LQKENI. CDR3 length: 12 amino acids. V was pared by 1 base and J by 4 bases, with 5 bases between. CDR3 nucleotide sequence: TGTGCCAGCTCACCACGGCAATACGAGCAGTACTTC. Translated: CASSPRQYEQYF.